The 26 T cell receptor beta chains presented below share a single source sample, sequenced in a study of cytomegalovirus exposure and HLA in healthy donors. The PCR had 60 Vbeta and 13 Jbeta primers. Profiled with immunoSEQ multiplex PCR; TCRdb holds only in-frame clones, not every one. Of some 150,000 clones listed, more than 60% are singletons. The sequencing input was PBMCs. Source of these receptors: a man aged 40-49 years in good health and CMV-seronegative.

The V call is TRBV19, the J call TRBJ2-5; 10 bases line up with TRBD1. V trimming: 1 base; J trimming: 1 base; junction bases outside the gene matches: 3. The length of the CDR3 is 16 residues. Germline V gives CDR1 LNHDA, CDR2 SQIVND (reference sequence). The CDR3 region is CASSIGDRGLQETQYF. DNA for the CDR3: TGTGCCAGTAGTATAGGGGACAGGGGACTCCAAGAGACCCAGTACTTC.

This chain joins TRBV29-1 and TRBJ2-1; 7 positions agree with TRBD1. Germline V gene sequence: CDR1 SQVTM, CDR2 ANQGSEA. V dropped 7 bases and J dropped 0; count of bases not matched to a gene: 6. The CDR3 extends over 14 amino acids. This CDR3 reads CSAQGTLSYNEQFF. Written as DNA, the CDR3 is TGCAGCGCACAGGGGACCCTCTCCTACAATGAGCAGTTCTTC.

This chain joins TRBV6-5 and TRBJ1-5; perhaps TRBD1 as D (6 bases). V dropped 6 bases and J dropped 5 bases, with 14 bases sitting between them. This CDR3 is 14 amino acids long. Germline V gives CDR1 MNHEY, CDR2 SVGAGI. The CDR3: CASSTDSVYQPQHF. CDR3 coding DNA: TGTGCCAGCAGCACGGACAGCGTCTATCAGCCCCAGCATTTT.

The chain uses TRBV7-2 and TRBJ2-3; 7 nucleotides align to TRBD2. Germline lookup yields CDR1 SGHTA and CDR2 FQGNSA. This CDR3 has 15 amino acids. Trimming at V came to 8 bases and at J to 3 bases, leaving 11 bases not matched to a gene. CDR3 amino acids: CASGRMGGDTDTQYF. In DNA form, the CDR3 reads TGTGCCAGCGGGCGAATGGGGGGGGATACAGATACGCAGTATTTT.

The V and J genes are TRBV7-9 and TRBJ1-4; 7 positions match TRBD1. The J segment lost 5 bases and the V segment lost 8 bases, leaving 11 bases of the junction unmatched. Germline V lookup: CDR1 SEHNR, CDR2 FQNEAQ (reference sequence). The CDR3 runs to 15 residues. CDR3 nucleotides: TGTGCCAGCCGCCCAGGGGGGACACGGAATGAAAAACTGTTTTTT. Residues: CASRPGGTRNEKLFF.

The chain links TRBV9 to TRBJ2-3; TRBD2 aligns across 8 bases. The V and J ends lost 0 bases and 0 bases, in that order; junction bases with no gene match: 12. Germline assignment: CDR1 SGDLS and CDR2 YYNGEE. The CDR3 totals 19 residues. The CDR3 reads CASSVAGGLGRTSTDTQYF. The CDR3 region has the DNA TGTGCCAGCAGCGTAGCTGGGGGACTAGGGAGGACTAGCACAGATACGCAGTATTTT. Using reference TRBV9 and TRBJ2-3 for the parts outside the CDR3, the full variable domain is DSGVTQTPKHLITATGQRVTLRCSPRSGDLSVYWYQQSLDQGLQFLIQYYNGEERAKGNILERFSAQQFPDLHSELNLSSLELGDSALYFCASSVAGGLGRTSTDTQYFGPGTRLTVL.

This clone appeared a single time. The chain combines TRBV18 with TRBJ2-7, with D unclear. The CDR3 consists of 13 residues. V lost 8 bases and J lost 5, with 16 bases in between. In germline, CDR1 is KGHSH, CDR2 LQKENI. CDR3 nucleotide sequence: TGTGCCAGCATGCCGTCCTTAACAGACGAGCAGTACTTC. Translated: CASMPSLTDEQYF.

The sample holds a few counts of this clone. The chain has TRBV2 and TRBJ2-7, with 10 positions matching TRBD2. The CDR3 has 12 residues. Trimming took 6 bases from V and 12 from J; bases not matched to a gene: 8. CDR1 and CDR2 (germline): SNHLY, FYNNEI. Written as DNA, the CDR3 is TGTGCCAGCAGGGAGAGCGGGGGGGCAAGGTACTTC. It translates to CASRESGGARYF.

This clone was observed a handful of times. The CDR3 protein is CASSLQDRGIEKLFF. DNA for the CDR3: TGTGCCAGCAGCTTACAGGACAGGGGTATTGAAAAACTGTTTTTT. The chain couples TRBV7-9 to TRBJ1-4, with 9 bases lining up with TRBD1. In germline, CDR1 is SEHNR, CDR2 FQNEAQ (reference sequence). V shed 2 bases and J 7 bases; nucleotides not matched to a gene: 5. The CDR3 covers 15 residues.

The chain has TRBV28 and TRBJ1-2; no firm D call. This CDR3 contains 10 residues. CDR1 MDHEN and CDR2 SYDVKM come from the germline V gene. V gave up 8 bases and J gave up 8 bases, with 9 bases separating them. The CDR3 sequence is CASQRWGYTF. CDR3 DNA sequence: TGTGCCAGCCAGAGGTGGGGCTACACCTTC.

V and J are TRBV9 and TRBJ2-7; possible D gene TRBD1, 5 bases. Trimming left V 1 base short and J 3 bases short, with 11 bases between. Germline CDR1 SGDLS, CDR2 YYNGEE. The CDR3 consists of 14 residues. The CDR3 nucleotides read TGTGCCAGCAGCGTATCAGGACAAAACTACGAGCAGTACTTC. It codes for CASSVSGQNYEQYF.

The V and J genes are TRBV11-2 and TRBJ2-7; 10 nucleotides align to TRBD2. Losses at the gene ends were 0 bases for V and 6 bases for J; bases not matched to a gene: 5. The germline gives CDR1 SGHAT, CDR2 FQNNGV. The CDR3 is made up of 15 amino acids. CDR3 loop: CASSLDRSSGGEQYF. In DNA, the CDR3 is TGTGCCAGCAGCTTAGATCGTTCTAGCGGGGGCGAGCAGTACTTC. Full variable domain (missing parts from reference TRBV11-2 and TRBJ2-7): EAGVAQSPRYKIIEKRQSVAFWCNPISGHATLYWYQQILGQGPKLLIQFQNNGVVDDSQLPKDRFSAERLKGVDSTLKIQPAKLEDSAVYLCASSLDRSSGGEQYFGPGTRLTVT.

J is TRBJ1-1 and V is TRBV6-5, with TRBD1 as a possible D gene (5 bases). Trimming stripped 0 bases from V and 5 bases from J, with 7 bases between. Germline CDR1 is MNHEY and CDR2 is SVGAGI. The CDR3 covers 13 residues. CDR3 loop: CASSYSDRTEAFF. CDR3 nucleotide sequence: TGTGCCAGCAGTTACTCCGACAGAACTGAAGCTTTCTTT.

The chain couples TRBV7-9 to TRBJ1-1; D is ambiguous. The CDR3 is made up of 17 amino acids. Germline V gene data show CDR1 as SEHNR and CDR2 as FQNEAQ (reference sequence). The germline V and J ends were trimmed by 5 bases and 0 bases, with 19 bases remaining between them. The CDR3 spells CASSPLAQSTLNTEAFF. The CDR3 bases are TGTGCCAGCAGCCCCCTGGCACAGAGTACCCTGAACACTGAAGCTTTCTTT.

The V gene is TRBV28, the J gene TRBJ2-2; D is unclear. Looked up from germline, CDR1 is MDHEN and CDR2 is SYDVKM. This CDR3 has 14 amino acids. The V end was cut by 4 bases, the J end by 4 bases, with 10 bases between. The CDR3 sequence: CASSSWSGTGELFF. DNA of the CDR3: TGTGCCAGCAGTTCGTGGTCGGGCACCGGGGAGCTGTTTTTT.

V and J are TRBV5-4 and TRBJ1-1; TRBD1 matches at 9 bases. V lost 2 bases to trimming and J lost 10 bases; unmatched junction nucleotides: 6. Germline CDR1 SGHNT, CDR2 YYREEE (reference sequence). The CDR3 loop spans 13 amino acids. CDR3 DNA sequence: TGTGCCAGCAGCTTAACAGGGGGCACAGGAGCTTTCTTT. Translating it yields CASSLTGGTGAFF.

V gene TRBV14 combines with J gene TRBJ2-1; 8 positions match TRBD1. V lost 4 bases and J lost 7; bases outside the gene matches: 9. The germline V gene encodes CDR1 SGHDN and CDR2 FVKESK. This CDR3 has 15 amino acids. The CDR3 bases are TGTGCCAGCAGCCGACGACAGGGGTTGACGAATGAGCAGTTCTTC. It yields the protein CASSRRQGLTNEQFF.

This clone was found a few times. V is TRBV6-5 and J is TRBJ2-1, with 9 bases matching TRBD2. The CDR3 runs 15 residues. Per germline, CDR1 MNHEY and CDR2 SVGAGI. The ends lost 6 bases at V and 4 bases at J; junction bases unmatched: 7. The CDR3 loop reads CASRSAAGGYNEQFF. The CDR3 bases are TGTGCCAGCAGGTCCGCCGCGGGGGGGTACAATGAGCAGTTCTTC.

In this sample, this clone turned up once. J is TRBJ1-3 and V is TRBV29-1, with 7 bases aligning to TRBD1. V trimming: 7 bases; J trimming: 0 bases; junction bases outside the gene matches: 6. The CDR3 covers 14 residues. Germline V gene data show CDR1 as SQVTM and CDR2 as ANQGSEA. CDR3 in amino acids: CSAEGQLSGNTIYF. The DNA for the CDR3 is TGCAGCGCCGAGGGACAGCTCTCTGGAAACACCATATATTTT.

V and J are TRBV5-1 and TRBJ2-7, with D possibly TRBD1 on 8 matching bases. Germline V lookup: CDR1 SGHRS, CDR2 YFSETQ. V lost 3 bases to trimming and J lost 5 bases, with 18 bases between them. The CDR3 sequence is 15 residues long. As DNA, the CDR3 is TGCGCCAGCAGCTGGGGGGGCGCAGGGGGCAACGAGCAGTACTTC. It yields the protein CASSWGGAGGNEQYF.

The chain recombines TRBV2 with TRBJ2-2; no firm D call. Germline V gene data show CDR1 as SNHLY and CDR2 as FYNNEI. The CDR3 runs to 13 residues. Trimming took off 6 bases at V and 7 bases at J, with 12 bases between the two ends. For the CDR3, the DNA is TGTGCCAGCAGGGGCGAGATTGGCGGGGAGCTGTTTTTT. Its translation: CASRGEIGGELFF.

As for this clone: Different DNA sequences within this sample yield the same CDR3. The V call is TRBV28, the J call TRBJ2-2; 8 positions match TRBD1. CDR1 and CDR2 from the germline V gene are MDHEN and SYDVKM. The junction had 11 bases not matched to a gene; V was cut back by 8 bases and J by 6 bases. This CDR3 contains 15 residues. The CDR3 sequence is CASLPGTGRAGELFF. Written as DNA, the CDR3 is TGTGCCAGCCTCCCAGGGACAGGTCGAGCCGGGGAGCTGTTTTTT.

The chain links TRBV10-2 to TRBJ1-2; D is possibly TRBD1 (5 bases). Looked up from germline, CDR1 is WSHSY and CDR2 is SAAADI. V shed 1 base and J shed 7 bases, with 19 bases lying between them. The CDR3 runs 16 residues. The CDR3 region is CASSEWAGKNLRGYTF. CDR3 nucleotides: TGCGCCAGCAGTGAGTGGGCAGGGAAGAATCTACGTGGCTACACCTTC.

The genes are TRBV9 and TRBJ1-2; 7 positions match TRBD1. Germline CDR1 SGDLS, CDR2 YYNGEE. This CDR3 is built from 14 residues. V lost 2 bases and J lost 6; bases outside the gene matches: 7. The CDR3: CASSVSRDSHGYTF. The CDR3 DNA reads TGTGCCAGCAGCGTTTCCCGGGACAGCCATGGCTACACCTTC.

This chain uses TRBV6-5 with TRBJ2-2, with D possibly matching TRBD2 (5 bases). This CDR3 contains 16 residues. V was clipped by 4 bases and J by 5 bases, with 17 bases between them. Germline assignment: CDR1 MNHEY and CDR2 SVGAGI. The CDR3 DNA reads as TGTGCCAGCAGTTTTCTTATAGAGGGATGGACCGGGGAGCTGTTTTTT. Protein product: CASSFLIEGWTGELFF.

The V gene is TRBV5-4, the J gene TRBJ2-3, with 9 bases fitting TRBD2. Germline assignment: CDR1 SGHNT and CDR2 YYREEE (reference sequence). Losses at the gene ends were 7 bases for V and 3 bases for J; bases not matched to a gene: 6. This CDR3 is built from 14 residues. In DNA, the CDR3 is TGTGCCAGCCGGACTAGCGTTGGGACAGATACGCAGTATTTT. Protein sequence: CASRTSVGTDTQYF.